Listed here are 30 T cell receptor beta chains from one sample, sequenced in a study of blood T cell repertoires in COVID-19. Only in-frame clones appear in the TCRdb table, and some are missing; sequencing was by immunoSEQ multiplex PCR. In the table there are approximately 15,000 clones, 65% to 85% of which are singletons. The sequenced material came from peripheral blood. The receptors shown here come from a human donor in a cohort sampled during active COVID-19.

The chain carries TRBV5-1 and TRBJ2-7; D gene unclear. Germline CDR1 is SGHRS and CDR2 is YFSETQ. The CDR3 is made up of 14 amino acids. Deletions cut 5 bases from V and 0 bases from J, with 12 bases between. The CDR3 DNA follows: TGCGCCAGCAGGAGAGAGATAAGCTCCTACGAGCAGTACTTC. It specifies CASRREISSYEQYF.

The chain uses TRBV5-1 and TRBJ2-7; weak D call: TRBD2 (5 bases). CDR1 and CDR2 from the germline V gene are SGHRS and YFSETQ. Trimming cost V 6 bases and J 4 bases, with 17 bases left between them. The CDR3 totals 14 residues. The CDR3 coding sequence is TGCGCCAGCAAAAGGGAGATTAGCTATTACGAGCAGTACTTC. Translating it yields CASKREISYYEQYF.

The chain employs TRBV5-6 and TRBJ2-6; D is uncertain. The germline V gene has CDR1 SGHDT and CDR2 YYEEEE. The length of the CDR3 is 16 residues. Trimming cost V 1 base and J 0 bases, with 8 bases left between them. The CDR3 DNA is TGTGCCAGCAGCTTGAGACTGCCCTCTGGGGCCAACGTCCTGACTTTC. It yields the protein CASSLRLPSGANVLTF.

This chain connects TRBV5-1 to TRBJ2-5; possible D gene TRBD1, 6 bases. The germline gives CDR1 SGHRS, CDR2 YFSETQ. The germline V and J ends were trimmed by 0 bases and 5 bases, with 14 bases remaining between them. This CDR3 region has 15 residues. CDR3 coding DNA: TGCGCCAGCAGCTTGGGTGGCTGGCAGGGGGAGACCCAGTACTTC. It translates to CASSLGGWQGETQYF.

The chain joins TRBV27 to TRBJ2-7, with 7 bases lining up with TRBD2. V lost 7 bases to trimming and J lost 2 bases; unmatched junction nucleotides: 5. The CDR3 extends over 13 amino acids. Germline V gene lookup returns CDR1 MNHEY and CDR2 SMNVEV (reference sequence). CDR3 region: CASKAGAAYEQYF. The CDR3 coding sequence is TGTGCCAGCAAGGCGGGAGCCGCCTACGAGCAGTACTTC.

V is TRBV30 and J is TRBJ1-6, with 8 bases matching TRBD1. The CDR3 consists of 15 residues. CDR1 and CDR2 (germline): GTSNPN, SVGIG (reference sequence). V was clipped by 2 bases and J by 9 bases; unmatched bases: 9. The CDR3 region is CAWSPRTGTVSPLHF. The CDR3 nucleotides read TGTGCCTGGAGTCCCCGGACAGGGACTGTTTCACCCCTCCACTTT. Using reference TRBV30 and TRBJ1-6 for the parts outside the CDR3, the full variable domain is SQTIHQWPATLVQPVGSPLSLECTVEGTSNPNLYWYRQAAGRGLQLLFYSVGIGQISSEVPQNLSASRPQDRQFILSSKKLLLSDSGFYLCAWSPRTGTVSPLHFGNGTRLTVT.

The chain uses TRBV7-2 and TRBJ2-3; a weak D match, TRBD2 (6 bases). Looked up from germline, CDR1 is SGHTA and CDR2 is FQGNSA. The CDR3 runs 14 residues. The germline V and J ends were trimmed by 4 bases and 6 bases, with 14 bases remaining between them. Here the CDR3 DNA reads TGTGCCAGCAGCTATGTAGGCGGGACTGATACGCAGTATTTT. Translation gives CASSYVGGTDTQYF.

The chain is built from TRBV19 and TRBJ2-2; D might be TRBD1 (7 bases). The germline V gene encodes CDR1 LNHDA and CDR2 SQIVND (reference sequence). Between the trimmed V and J ends, which lost 5 bases and 5 bases, there was a span of 24 bases. The CDR3 totals 18 residues. CDR3 coding DNA: TGTGCCAGTAGTCATCAGGGGGGACTCAAAGTCGGGACCGGGGAGCTGTTTTTT. Protein product: CASSHQGGLKVGTGELFF.

The CDR3 here is CATSRETGLTTEAFF. CDR3 nucleotide sequence: TGTGCCACCAGCAGAGAGACAGGGCTAACCACTGAAGCTTTCTTT. The V call is TRBV15, the J call TRBJ1-1, with 7 bases that match TRBD1. The CDR3 spans 15 residues. V was clipped by 0 bases and J by 4 bases; unmatched bases: 5. In germline, CDR1 is LNHNV, CDR2 YYDKDF (reference sequence).

The chain recombines TRBV4-1 with TRBJ1-6, with D hard to call. The CDR3 extends over 16 amino acids. V lost 1 base and J 9 bases, leaving 16 bases between the germline ends. Germline-derived CDR1 and CDR2 are MGHRA and YSYEKL. CDR3 sequence: CASSQVWAQSFSPLHF. The DNA of the CDR3 is TGCGCCAGCAGCCAAGTCTGGGCCCAATCATTTTCACCCCTCCACTTT.

The rearrangement uses TRBV11-3 and TRBJ2-1, with a tentative D call TRBD2 (6 bases). V shed 5 bases and J shed 7 bases, with 18 bases lying between them. The CDR3 consists of 15 residues. Germline V gene lookup returns CDR1 SGHNT and CDR2 YENEEA. CDR3 nucleotide sequence: TGTGCCAGCAGCCAAGGTGGGGGGTTAGGAAATGAGCAGTTCTTC. This codes for CASSQGGGLGNEQFF.

J is TRBJ1-2 and V is TRBV28, with D tentatively TRBD1 (6 bases). The CDR3 is 12 amino acids. CDR1 MDHEN and CDR2 SYDVKM come from the germline V gene. Trimming pared 7 bases from V and 3 bases from J, leaving 9 bases between. The DNA of the CDR3 is TGTGCCAGCAATTCAGGGGACTATGGCTACACCTTC. Residues: CASNSGDYGYTF.

The table lists this clone with a few counts. CDR3 protein: CASSLEGAGVTDTQYF. In nucleotides, the CDR3 is TGTGCCAGCAGCCTAGAAGGAGCGGGAGTCACAGATACGCAGTATTTT. V usage is TRBV6-2 or TRBV6-3 and J usage is TRBJ2-3, with 8 positions matching TRBD2. Per the germline V gene, CDR1 is MNHEY and CDR2 is SVGEGT. After removal of 6 bases from V and 2 bases from J, the junction contained 10 bases not matched to a gene. There are 16 residues in the CDR3.

The CDR3: CASSLLRQGIQYF. The CDR3 coding sequence is TGTGCCAGCAGCCTACTTCGACAGGGGATTCAGTACTTC. This rearrangement joins TRBV9 to TRBJ2-4, with TRBD1 matching over 8 bases. CDR1 and CDR2 (germline): SGDLS, YYNGEE. V was clipped by 4 bases and J by 10 bases; unmatched bases: 7. The CDR3 covers 13 residues.

The DNA of the CDR3 is TGTGCCAGTTCAGAAATAGCGGGAGGAACAGATACGCAGTATTTT. It yields the protein CASSEIAGGTDTQYF. The gene calls are TRBV19 and TRBJ2-3, with 10 positions matching TRBD2. The J segment lost 3 bases and the V segment lost 8 bases, leaving 8 bases of the junction unmatched. CDR1 and CDR2 from the germline V gene are LNHDA and SQIVND (reference sequence). The CDR3 covers 15 residues. Full variable domain (outside the CDR3, taken from reference TRBV19 and TRBJ2-3): DGGITQSPKYLFRKEGQNVTLSCEQNLNHDAMYWYRQDPGQGLRLIYYSQIVNDFQKGDIAEGYSVSREKKESFPLTVTSAQKNPTAFYLCASSEIAGGTDTQYFGPGTRLTVL.

This clone was picked up a small number of times. The chain employs TRBV7-8 and TRBJ2-7; D is undetermined. Germline CDR1 and CDR2: SGHVS and FQNEAQ. The V end lost 5 bases, the J end lost 4 bases, and 6 bases lay between the germline ends. The CDR3 is made up of 11 amino acids. The CDR3 sequence: CASSLEYEQYF. For the CDR3, the DNA is TGTGCCAGCAGCCTCGAGTACGAGCAGTACTTC. The whole variable domain, filled in from reference TRBV7-8 and TRBJ2-7, reads GAGVSQSPRYKVAKRGQDVALRCDPISGHVSLFWYQQALGQGPEFLTYFQNEAQLDKSGLPSDRFFAERPEGSVSTLKIQRTQQEDSAVYLCASSLEYEQYFGPGTRLTVT.

The J gene is TRBJ1-1, the V gene TRBV30; 7 bases line up with TRBD1. Trimming removed 2 bases from V and 0 bases from J; junction bases left unmatched: 6. This CDR3 contains 15 residues. Germline CDR1 and CDR2: GTSNPN and SVGIG (reference sequence). The chain's CDR3 is CAWSRWDSLNTEAFF. In DNA form, the CDR3 reads TGTGCCTGGAGTAGGTGGGACAGTCTGAACACTGAAGCTTTCTTT.

Only a few counts were recorded for this clone. CDR3 loop: CASSWGLAQPQHF. CDR3 bases: TGTGCCAGTTCTTGGGGGCTGGCTCAGCCCCAGCATTTT. The V gene is TRBV19, the J gene TRBJ1-5; tentatively, D is TRBD1 (6 bases). CDR1 is LNHDA and CDR2 is SQIVND in the germline V gene (reference sequence). This CDR3 has 13 residues. The germline V and J ends were trimmed by 8 bases and 6 bases, with 14 bases remaining between them.

The chain combines TRBV6-1 with TRBJ2-2; a weak D match, TRBD1 (5 bases). The germline V and J ends were trimmed by 2 bases and 1 base, with 8 bases remaining between them. CDR1 is MNHNS, CDR2 SASEGT, per germline. CDR3 length: 15 residues. CDR3 DNA: TGTGCCAGCAGTGAAAAAACAGGGAACACCGGGGAGCTGTTTTTT. Its translation: CASSEKTGNTGELFF.

This rearrangement joins TRBV5-1 to TRBJ1-1; 8 nucleotides line up with TRBD1. Germline V gene lookup returns CDR1 SGHRS and CDR2 YFSETQ. The CDR3 consists of 14 residues. With 3 bases clipped from V and 5 bases from J, the junction kept 6 bases outside the gene matches. CDR3 sequence (DNA): TGCGCCAGCAGCTCCTCCAGGGGGCAAACTGAAGCTTTCTTT. The encoded protein is CASSSSRGQTEAFF.

The chain employs TRBV27 and TRBJ1-5; 9 bases map to TRBD1. Germline CDR1 reads MNHEY; CDR2 reads SMNVEV (reference sequence). After removal of 6 bases from V and 3 bases from J, the junction contained 3 bases not matched to a gene. The CDR3 spans 14 residues. CDR3 loop: CASRTGGFNQPQHF. The CDR3 nucleotides read TGTGCCAGCAGGACAGGGGGGTTCAATCAGCCCCAGCATTTT.

J is TRBJ2-5 and V is TRBV20-1; 9 bases map to TRBD2. The CDR3 contains 16 residues. CDR1 is DFQATT, CDR2 SNEGSKA, per germline (reference sequence). With 3 bases clipped from V and 2 bases from J, the junction kept 10 bases outside the gene matches. Written as DNA, the CDR3 is TGCAGTGCTAGTTTGGCGCGGGGGGGCGTACAAGAGACCCAGTACTTC. As protein: CSASLARGGVQETQYF.

This chain uses TRBV3-1 (or the pseudogene TRBV3-2) with TRBJ2-1; D ambiguous. V lost 4 bases, J lost 5 bases, and 9 bases lay in between. The CDR3 runs 13 residues. Germline values: CDR1 LGHDT, CDR2 YNNKEL (reference sequence). The CDR3 DNA reads as TGTGCCAGCAGCCTGGGTCGGGACAATGAGCAGTTCTTC. Its translation is CASSLGRDNEQFF.

The chain combines TRBV10-3 with TRBJ2-3; 15 bases are a match to TRBD2. CDR3 length: 20 residues. CDR1 ENHRY and CDR2 SYGVKD come from the germline V gene. V lost 4 bases, J lost 3 bases, and 14 bases stayed unmatched. CDR3 sequence: CAISGQPGLAGGLETDTQYF. CDR3 sequence (DNA): TGTGCCATCAGTGGGCAACCGGGACTAGCGGGAGGATTAGAGACAGATACGCAGTATTTT.

The gene calls are TRBV7-9 and TRBJ2-3; maybe TRBD1 (6 bases). The ends were cut back, 5 bases at V and 6 bases at J, with 9 bases in the middle. Per germline, CDR1 SEHNR and CDR2 FQNEAQ (reference sequence). This CDR3 region has 12 residues. For the CDR3, the DNA is TGTGCCAGCAGCCCGCAGGGGGATACGCAGTATTTT. The encoded protein is CASSPQGDTQYF.

The rearrangement links TRBV7-2 to TRBJ1-2; D call uncertain. CDR1 SGHTA and CDR2 FQGNSA come from the germline V gene. The CDR3 is 14 amino acids. Trimming stripped 3 bases from V and 4 bases from J, with 12 bases between. CDR3 DNA: TGTGCCAGCAGCTTTAGTAGGGAGGGCTATGGCTACACCTTC. It encodes CASSFSREGYGYTF.

The J gene is TRBJ2-6, the V gene TRBV3-1 (or the pseudogene TRBV3-2); TRBD2 aligns across 7 bases. Germline V gene data show CDR1 as LGHDT and CDR2 as YNNKEL (reference sequence). J lost 0 bases, V lost 4 bases, and 6 bases had no gene match. The CDR3 is made up of 17 amino acids. The CDR3 reads CASSPRAGSSGANVLTF. The CDR3 nucleotides read TGTGCCAGCAGCCCGCGAGCGGGGAGCTCTGGGGCCAACGTCCTGACTTTC.

The chain combines TRBV6-2 or TRBV6-3 with TRBJ2-4; D is unresolved. The CDR3 is 11 residues long. Germline assignment: CDR1 MNHEY and CDR2 SVGEGT. With 4 bases removed from V and 6 bases from J, the gap between germline ends came to 4 bases. The CDR3 loop reads CASSSVNIQYF. CDR3 sequence (DNA): TGTGCCAGCAGTTCCGTAAACATTCAGTACTTC.

The table lists this clone with a count of one. The chain couples TRBV10-3 to TRBJ2-1; a weak D match, TRBD1 (5 bases). The CDR3 spans 13 residues. Trimming cost V 10 bases and J 6 bases, with 16 bases left between them. Looked up from germline, CDR1 is ENHRY and CDR2 is SYGVKD. CDR3 loop: CATTDEGVNEQFF. CDR3 nucleotide sequence: TGTGCCACCACTGATGAAGGGGTCAATGAGCAGTTCTTC.

J is TRBJ2-5 and V is TRBV18; perhaps TRBD2 as D (5 bases). Germline loops: CDR1 KGHSH, CDR2 LQKENI. Deletions cut 0 bases from V and 5 bases from J, with 13 bases between. The CDR3 consists of 15 residues. The CDR3 spells CASSPPEVQGETQYF. In DNA form, the CDR3 reads TGTGCCAGCTCACCACCGGAGGTGCAAGGGGAGACCCAGTACTTC.